Listed here are 2 T cell receptor beta chains from one sample, sequenced in a study of blood T cell repertoires in COVID-19. Produced via immunoSEQ multiplex PCR; TCRdb's table is partial and in-frame only. The repertoire includes 400,000 or so clones, roughly 86% of them detected once, and around 3% sits in the top ten. The sample comprised peripheral blood. Source of these receptors: a human donor in a cohort sampled during active COVID-19.

The V gene is TRBV11-2, the J gene TRBJ2-3; the D is unclear. V was pared by 4 bases and J by 0 bases, with 8 bases between. This CDR3 is 14 amino acids long. Germline V gene lookup returns CDR1 SGHAT and CDR2 FQNNGV. This CDR3 is CASSSLTSTDTQYF. The CDR3 region has the DNA TGTGCCAGCAGCTCTCTCACTAGCACAGATACGCAGTATTTT.

The chain couples TRBV5-1 to TRBJ1-1; D unresolved. Trimming took off 0 bases at V and 1 base at J, with 7 bases between the two ends. CDR3 length: 14 residues. From germline, CDR1 is SGHRS and CDR2 YFSETQ. In DNA, the CDR3 is TGCGCCAGCAGCTTGGTCCCGGGGAACACTGAAGCTTTCTTT. This sequence encodes CASSLVPGNTEAFF.